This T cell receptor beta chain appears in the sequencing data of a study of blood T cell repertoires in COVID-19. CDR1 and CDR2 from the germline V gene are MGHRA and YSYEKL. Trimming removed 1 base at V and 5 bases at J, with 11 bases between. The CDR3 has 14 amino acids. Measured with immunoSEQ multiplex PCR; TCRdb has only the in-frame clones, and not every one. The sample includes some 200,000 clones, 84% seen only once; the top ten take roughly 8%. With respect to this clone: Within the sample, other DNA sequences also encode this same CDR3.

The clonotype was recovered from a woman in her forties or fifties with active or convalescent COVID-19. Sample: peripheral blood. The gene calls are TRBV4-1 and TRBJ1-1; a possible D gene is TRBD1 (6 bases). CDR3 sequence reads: CASSQGQGGTEAFF. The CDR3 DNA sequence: TGCGCCAGCAGCCAAGGACAAGGGGGAACTGAAGCTTTCTTT.